This T cell receptor beta chain was found in a study of blood T cell repertoires in COVID-19. Across the whole study: Sites in the United States, Italy and Spain provided acute and convalescent COVID-19 samples. Sources were T cells, B-cell-depleted T cells, or PBMCs; the material itself was cDNA or gDNA.

CDR3 length equals 17 residues. Germline CDR1 reads LNHDA; CDR2 reads SQIVND (reference sequence). Losses at the gene ends were 2 bases for V and 2 bases for J; bases not matched to a gene: 8. TCRdb's copy holds only in-frame clones and misses some; the assay was immunoSEQ multiplex PCR. The data contain 90,000 to 130,000 clones, roughly 85% of them singletons. This clonotype was sampled from a human donor in a cohort sampled during active COVID-19. This chain joins TRBV19 and TRBJ1-2; 10 bases agree with TRBD1. Sequencing was performed on peripheral blood. The CDR3 region has the DNA TGTGCCAGTAGTATACGGGGGACAGGGGCTATGAACTATGGCTACACCTTC. It is translated as CASSIRGTGAMNYGYTF.